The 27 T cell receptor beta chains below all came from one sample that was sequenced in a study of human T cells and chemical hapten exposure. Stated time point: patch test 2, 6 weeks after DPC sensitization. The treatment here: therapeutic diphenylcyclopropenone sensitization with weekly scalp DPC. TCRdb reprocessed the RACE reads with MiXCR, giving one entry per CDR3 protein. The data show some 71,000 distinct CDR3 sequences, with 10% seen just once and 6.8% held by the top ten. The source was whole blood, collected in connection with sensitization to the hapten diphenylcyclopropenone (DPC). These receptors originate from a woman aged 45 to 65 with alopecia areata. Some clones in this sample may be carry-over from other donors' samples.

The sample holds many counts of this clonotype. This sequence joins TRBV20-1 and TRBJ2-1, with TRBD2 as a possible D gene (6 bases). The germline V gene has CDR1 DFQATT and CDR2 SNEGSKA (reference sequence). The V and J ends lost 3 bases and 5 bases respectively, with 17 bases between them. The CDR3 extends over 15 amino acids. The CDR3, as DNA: TGCAGTGCTAGCATGGGGCGGGGAGTGAACAATGAGCAGTTCTTC. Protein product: CSASMGRGVNNEQFF.

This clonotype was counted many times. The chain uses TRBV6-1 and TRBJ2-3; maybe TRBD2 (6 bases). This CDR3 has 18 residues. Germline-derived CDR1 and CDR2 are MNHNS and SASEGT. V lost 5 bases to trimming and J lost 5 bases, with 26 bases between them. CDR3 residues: CASSPLVAGPGGGDTQYF. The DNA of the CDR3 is TGTGCCAGCAGTCCCTTGGTGGCGGGACCCGGAGGAGGAGATACGCAGTATTTT.

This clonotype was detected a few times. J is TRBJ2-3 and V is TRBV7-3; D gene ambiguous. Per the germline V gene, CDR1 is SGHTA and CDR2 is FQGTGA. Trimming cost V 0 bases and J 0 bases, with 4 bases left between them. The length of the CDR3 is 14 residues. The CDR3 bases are TGTGCCAGCAGCTTAACGTTCAGCACAGATACGCAGTATTTT. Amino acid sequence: CASSLTFSTDTQYF.

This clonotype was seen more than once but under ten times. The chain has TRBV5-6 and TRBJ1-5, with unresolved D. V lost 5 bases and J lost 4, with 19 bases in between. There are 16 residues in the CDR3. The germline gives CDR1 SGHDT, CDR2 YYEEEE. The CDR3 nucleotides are TGTGCCAGCAGTGTGTTGGGCGGACCCTCAAATCAGCCCCAGCATTTT. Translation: CASSVLGGPSNQPQHF.

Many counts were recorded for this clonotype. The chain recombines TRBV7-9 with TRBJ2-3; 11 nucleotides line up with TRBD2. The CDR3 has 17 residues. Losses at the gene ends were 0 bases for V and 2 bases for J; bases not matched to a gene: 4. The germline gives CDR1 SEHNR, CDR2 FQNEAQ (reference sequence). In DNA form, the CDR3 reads TGTGCCAGCAGCTTAGCACCGGGACTAGCGGTCACAGATACGCAGTATTTT. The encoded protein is CASSLAPGLAVTDTQYF. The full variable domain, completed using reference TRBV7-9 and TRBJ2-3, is DTGVSQNPRHKITKRGQNVTFRCDPISEHNRLYWYRQTLGQGPEFLTYFQNEAQLEKSRLLSDRFSAERPKGSFSTLEIQRTEQGDSAMYLCASSLAPGLAVTDTQYFGPGTRLTVL.

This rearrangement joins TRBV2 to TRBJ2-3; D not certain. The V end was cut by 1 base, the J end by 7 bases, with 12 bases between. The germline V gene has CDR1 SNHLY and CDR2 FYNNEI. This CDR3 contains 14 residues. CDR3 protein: CASSEGFGVHTQYF. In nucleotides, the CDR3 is TGTGCCAGCAGTGAAGGGTTTGGGGTTCATACGCAGTATTTT.

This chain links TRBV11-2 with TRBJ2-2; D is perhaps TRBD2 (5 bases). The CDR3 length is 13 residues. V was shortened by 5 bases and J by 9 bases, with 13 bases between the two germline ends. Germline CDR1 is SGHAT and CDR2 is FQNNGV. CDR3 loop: CASSPGLTRELFF. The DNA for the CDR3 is TGTGCCAGCAGCCCCGGACTTACCAGGGAGCTGTTTTTT.

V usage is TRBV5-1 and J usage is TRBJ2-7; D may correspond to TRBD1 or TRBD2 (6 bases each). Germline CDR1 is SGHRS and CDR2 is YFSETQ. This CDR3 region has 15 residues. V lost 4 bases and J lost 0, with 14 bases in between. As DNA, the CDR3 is TGCGCCAGCAGCCCCGGGGGCCTAGGCTCCTACGAGCAGTACTTC. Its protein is CASSPGGLGSYEQYF.

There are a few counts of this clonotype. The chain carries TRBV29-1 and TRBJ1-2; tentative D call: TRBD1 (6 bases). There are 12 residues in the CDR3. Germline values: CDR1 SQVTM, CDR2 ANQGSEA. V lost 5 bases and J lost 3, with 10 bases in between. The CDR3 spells CSVTRTDYGYTF. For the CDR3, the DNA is TGCAGCGTTACCAGGACAGACTATGGCTACACCTTC. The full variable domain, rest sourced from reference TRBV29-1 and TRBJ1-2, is SAVISQKPSRDICQRGTSLTIQCQVDSQVTMMFWYRQQPGQSLTLIATANQGSEATYESGFVIDKFPISRPNLTFSTLTVSNMSPEDSSIYLCSVTRTDYGYTFGSGTRLTVV.

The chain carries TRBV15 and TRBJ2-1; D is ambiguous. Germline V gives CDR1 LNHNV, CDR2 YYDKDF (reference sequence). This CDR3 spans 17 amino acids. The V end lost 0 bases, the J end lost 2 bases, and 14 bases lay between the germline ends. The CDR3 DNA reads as TGTGCCACCAGCAGAGATCAACTTCAAACTCCCTACAATGAGCAGTTCTTC. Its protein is CATSRDQLQTPYNEQFF.

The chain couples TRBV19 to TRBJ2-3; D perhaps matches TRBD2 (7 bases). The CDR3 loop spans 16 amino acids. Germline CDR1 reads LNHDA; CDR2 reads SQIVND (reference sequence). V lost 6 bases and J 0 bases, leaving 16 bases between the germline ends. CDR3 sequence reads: CASRNRGATSTDTQYF. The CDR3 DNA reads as TGTGCCAGTAGGAATCGGGGGGCGACTAGCACAGATACGCAGTATTTT.

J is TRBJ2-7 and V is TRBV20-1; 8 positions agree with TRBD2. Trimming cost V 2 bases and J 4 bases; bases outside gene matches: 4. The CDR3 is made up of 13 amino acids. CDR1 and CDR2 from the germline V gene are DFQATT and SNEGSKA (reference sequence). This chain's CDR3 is CSARPGGPYEQYF. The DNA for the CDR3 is TGCAGTGCTAGACCGGGAGGGCCTTACGAGCAGTACTTC.

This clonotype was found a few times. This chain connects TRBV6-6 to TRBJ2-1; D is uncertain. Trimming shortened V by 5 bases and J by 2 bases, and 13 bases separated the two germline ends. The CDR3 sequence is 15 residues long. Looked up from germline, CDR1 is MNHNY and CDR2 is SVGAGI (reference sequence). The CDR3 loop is CASSLFASTYNEQFF. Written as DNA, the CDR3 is TGTGCCAGCAGTCTATTCGCCTCAACCTACAATGAGCAGTTCTTC.

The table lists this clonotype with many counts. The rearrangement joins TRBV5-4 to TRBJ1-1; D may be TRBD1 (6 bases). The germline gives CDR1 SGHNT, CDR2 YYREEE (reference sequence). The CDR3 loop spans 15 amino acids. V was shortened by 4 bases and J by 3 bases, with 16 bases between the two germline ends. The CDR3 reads CASSTYDGQYTEAFF. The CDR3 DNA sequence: TGTGCCAGCAGCACCTACGACGGACAGTACACTGAAGCTTTCTTT.

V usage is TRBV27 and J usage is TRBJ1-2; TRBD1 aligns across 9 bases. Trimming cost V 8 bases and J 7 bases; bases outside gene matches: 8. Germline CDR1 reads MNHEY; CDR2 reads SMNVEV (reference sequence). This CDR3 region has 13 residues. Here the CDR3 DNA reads TGTGCCAGCTCATCCGGGACAGGGATTGGCTACACCTTC. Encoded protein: CASSSGTGIGYTF.

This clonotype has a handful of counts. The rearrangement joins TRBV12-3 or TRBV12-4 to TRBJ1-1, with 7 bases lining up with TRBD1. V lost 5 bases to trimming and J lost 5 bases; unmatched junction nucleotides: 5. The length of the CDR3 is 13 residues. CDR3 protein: CASSTTGDTEAFF. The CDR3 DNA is TGTGCCAGCAGTACAACAGGGGATACTGAAGCTTTCTTT.

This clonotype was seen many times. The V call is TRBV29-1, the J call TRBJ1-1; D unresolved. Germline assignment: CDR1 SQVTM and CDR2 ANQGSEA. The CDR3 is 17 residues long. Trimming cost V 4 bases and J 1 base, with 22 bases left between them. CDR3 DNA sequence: TGCAGCGTTGTACCGATTCCAGAACTAGGAAGGAACACTGAAGCTTTCTTT. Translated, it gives CSVVPIPELGRNTEAFF.

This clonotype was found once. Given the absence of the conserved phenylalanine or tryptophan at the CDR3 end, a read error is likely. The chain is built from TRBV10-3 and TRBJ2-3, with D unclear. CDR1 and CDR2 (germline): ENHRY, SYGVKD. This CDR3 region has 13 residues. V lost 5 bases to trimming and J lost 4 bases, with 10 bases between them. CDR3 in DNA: TGTGCCATCAGTTACAGTGCGGCAGATACGCAGTATCTT. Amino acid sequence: CAISYSAADTQYL.

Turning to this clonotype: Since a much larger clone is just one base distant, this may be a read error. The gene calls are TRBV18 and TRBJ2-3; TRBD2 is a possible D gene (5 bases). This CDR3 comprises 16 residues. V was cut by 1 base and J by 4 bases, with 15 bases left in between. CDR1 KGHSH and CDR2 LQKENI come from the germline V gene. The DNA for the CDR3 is TGTGCCAGCTCACCACAAACGAGAGGGATCGCAGATACGCAGTATTTT. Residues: CASSPQTRGIADTQYF.

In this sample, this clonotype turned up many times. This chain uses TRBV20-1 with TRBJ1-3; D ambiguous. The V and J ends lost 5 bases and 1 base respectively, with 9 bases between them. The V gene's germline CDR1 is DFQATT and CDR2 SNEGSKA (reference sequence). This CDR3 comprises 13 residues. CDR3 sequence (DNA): TGCAGTGCTTTGACCGTTTCTGGAAACACCATATATTTT. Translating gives CSALTVSGNTIYF.

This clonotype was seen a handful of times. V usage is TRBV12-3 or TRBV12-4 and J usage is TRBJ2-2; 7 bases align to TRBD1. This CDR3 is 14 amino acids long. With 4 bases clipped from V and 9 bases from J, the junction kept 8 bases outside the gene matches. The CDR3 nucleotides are TGTGCCAGCAGTTCCCGGGACAGCCGTCGGGAGCTGTTTTTT. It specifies CASSSRDSRRELFF.

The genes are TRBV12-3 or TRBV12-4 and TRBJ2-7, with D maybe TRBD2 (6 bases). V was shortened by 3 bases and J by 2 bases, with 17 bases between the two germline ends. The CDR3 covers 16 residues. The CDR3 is CASSFHASETPYEQYF. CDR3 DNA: TGTGCCAGCAGTTTTCATGCTAGCGAGACCCCCTACGAGCAGTACTTC.

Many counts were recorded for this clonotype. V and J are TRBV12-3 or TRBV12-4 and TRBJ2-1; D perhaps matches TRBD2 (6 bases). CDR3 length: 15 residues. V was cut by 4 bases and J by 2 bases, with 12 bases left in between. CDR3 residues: CASSSWTTPYNEQFF. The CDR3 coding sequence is TGTGCCAGCAGTTCCTGGACTACCCCCTACAATGAGCAGTTCTTC.

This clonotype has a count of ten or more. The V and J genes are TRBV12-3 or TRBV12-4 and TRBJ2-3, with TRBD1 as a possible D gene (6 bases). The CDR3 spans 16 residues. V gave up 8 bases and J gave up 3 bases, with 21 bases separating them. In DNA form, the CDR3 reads TGTGCCAGCGGGGGCGCGGGTCAAAAGCAAACAGATACGCAGTATTTT. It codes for CASGGAGQKQTDTQYF.

CDR3: CASSQDRENEQFF. The CDR3 DNA follows: TGTGCCAGCAGCCAAGATCGGGAAAATGAGCAGTTCTTC. The chain joins TRBV3-1 to TRBJ2-1, with D perhaps matching TRBD2 (5 bases). Trimming stripped 0 bases from V and 7 bases from J, with 7 bases between. The CDR3 runs to 13 residues. CDR1 LGHDT and CDR2 YNNKEL come from the germline V gene (reference sequence).

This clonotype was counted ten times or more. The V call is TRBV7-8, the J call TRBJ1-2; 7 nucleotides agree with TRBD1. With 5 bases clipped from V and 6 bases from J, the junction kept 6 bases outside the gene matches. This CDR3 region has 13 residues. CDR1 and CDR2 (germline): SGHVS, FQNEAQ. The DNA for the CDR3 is TGTGCCAGCAGCGCAGACAGGGTCGATGGCTACACCTTC. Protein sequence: CASSADRVDGYTF. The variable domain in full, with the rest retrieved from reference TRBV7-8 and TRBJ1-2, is GAGVSQSPRYKVAKRGQDVALRCDPISGHVSLFWYQQALGQGPEFLTYFQNEAQLDKSGLPSDRFFAERPEGSVSTLKIQRTQQEDSAVYLCASSADRVDGYTFGSGTRLTVV.

The CDR3 nucleotides read TGTGCCAGCTCACCATCGTTTCCAGGCGGAACTAATGAAAAACTGTTTTTT. Translation: CASSPSFPGGTNEKLFF. This chain joins TRBV18 and TRBJ1-4, with no clear D. Germline loops: CDR1 KGHSH, CDR2 LQKENI. This CDR3 region has 17 residues. V lost 2 bases, J lost 1 base, and 14 bases lay in between.